This T cell receptor (beta chain) was observed in a study of control samples from healthy donors and cancer patients. The CDR3 has 13 residues. Germline V lookup: CDR1 MNHNY, CDR2 SVGAGI (reference sequence). Deletions cut 5 bases from V and 5 bases from J, with 10 bases between. Here immunoSEQ multiplex PCR was the method, and the copy in TCRdb shows in-frame clones only, minus some. The table lists 40,000 to 55,000 clones, around 90% of them singletons. This clonotype originated in a woman between 35 and 50 years old with head and neck cancer. Sequenced: PBMCs. The V gene is TRBV6-6, the J gene TRBJ2-1; D gene ambiguous. Here the CDR3 DNA reads TGTGCCAGCAGTACGCTAGATAACAATGAGCAGTTCTTC. The encoded protein is CASSTLDNNEQFF.